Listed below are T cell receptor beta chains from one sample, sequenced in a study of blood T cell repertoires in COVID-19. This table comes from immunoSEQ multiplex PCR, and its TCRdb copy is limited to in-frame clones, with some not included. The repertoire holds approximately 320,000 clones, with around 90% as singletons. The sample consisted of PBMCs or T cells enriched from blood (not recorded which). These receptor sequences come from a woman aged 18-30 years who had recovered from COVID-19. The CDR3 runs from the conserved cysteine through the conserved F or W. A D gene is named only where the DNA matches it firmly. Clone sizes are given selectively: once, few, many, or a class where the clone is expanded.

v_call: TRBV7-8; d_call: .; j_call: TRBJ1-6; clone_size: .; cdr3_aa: CASSLVSQASYNSPLHF; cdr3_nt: TGTGCCAGCAGCTTAGTTTCCCAGGCCTCCTATAATTCACCCCTCCACTTT
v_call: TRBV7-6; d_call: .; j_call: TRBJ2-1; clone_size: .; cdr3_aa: CASSLEGLVSYNEQFF; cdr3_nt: TGTGCCAGCAGCTTAGAGGGGCTAGTCTCCTACAATGAGCAGTTCTTC
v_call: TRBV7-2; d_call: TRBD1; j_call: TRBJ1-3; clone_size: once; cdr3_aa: CASSLRTGRDSGNTIYF; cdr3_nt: TGTGCCAGCAGCTTACGGACAGGGAGGGACTCTGGAAACACCATATATTTT
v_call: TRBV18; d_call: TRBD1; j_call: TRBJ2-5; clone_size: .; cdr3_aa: CASSPSPGNRGMGTQYF; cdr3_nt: TGTGCCAGCTCACCGAGCCCCGGGAACAGGGGGATGGGGACCCAGTACTTC
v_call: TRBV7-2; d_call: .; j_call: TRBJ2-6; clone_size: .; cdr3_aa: CASSLVRRGSGANVLTF; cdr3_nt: TGTGCCAGCAGCTTGGTCAGGAGGGGATCTGGGGCCAACGTCCTGACTTTC
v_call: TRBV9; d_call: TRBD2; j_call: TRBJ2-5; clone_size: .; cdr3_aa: CASSVDRGGQETQYF; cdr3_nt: TGTGCCAGCAGCGTAGACCGGGGGGGACAAGAGACCCAGTACTTC
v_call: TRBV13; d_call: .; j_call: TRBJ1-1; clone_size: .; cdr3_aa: CASTLGGTEAFF; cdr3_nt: TGTGCCAGCACTCTGGGAGGCACTGAAGCTTTCTTT
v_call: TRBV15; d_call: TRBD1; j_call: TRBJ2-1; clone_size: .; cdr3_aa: CATSRDFGQGRRNEQFF; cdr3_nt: TGTGCCACCAGCAGAGACTTTGGACAGGGAAGGAGGAATGAGCAGTTCTTC
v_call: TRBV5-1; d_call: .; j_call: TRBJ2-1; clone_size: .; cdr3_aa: CASSPTAGSTYNEQFF; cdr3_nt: TGCGCCAGCAGCCCGACGGCGGGGAGTACCTACAATGAGCAGTTCTTC
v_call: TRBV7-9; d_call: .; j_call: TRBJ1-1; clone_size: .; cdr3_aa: CASSPDSLGAFF; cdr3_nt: TGTGCCAGCAGCCCAGACAGTCTGGGAGCTTTCTTT
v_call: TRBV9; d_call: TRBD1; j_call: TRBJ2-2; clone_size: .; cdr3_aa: CASSAGTGNTGELFF; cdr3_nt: TGTGCCAGCAGCGCCGGGACAGGGAACACCGGGGAGCTGTTTTTT
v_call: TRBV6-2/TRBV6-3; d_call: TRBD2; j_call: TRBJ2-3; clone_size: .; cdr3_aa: CASSARRTSGMDTQYF; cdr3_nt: TGTGCCAGCAGTGCCAGGAGGACTAGCGGGATGGATACGCAGTATTTT
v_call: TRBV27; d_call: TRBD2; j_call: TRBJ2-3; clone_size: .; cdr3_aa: CASSLGLAGVTDTQYF; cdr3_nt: TGTGCCAGCAGTTTGGGACTAGCGGGAGTCACAGATACGCAGTATTTT
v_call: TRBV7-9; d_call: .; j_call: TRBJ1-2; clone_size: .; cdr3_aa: CASSSAVQGVYGYTF; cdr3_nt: TGTGCCAGCAGCTCAGCTGTACAGGGCGTCTATGGCTACACCTTC
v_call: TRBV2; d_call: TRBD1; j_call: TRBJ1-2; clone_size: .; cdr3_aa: CASTRGQVLWGYGYTF; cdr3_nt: TGTGCCAGCACGAGAGGACAGGTCCTCTGGGGCTATGGCTACACCTTC
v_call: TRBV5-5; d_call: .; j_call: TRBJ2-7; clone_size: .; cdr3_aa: CASSLQGSYEQYF; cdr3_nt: TGTGCCAGCAGCTTGCAGGGATCCTACGAGCAGTACTTC
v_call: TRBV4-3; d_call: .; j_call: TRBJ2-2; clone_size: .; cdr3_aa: CASSVQVNTGELFF; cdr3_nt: TGCGCCAGCTCAGTCCAGGTGAACACCGGGGAGCTGTTTTTT